The entry below gives a single TCR beta chain sequence along with its context. What it binds is unknown. In each case, RNA was isolated and then reverse transcribed into cDNA as the sequencing template. Repertoires were generated with immunoSEQ multiplex PCR, while TCRdb's copy carries only in-frame clones and drops some. In the table there are 95,000 to 110,000 clones, 86% of which are singletons. The entry originates in a study of CD8+ T cells in alopecia areata. Study outcomes and limitations: How baseline CD8+ expansion relates to response remains uncertain (there was one nonresponder).

The treatment was: oral pan-JAK inhibitor, 5-10 mg twice daily. It was from alopecia areata patients that lesional scalp punch biopsies and peripheral blood were collected. V was pared by 5 bases and J by 2 bases, with 10 bases of the junction left unmatched. The CDR3 has 16 amino acids. The germline gives CDR1 LNHDA, CDR2 SQIVND (reference sequence). V usage is TRBV19 and J usage is TRBJ2-3, with 7 nucleotides matching TRBD2. This receptor was obtained from a human donor with alopecia areata. The material sequenced was CD8+ T cells sorted from blood, taken at week 34, from a patient treated with tofacitinib. In nucleotides, the CDR3 is TGTGCCAGTAGTTGGGAGACTAGCCTGGTCACAGATACGCAGTATTTT. Protein product: CASSWETSLVTDTQYF.